This is a list of T cell receptor beta chains from one sample in a study of shared clonotypes between healthy human individuals. The data were produced by immunoSEQ multiplex PCR, yet TCRdb's version contains in-frame clones alone and is incomplete. The table records about 470,000 clones, 70% to 80% of them present only once. Sequenced sample: PBMCs. The receptor source for this set is a woman in her thirties or forties in good health. Some clones in this sample may be carry-over from other donors' samples. CDR3s include the opening cysteine and the closing phenylalanine or tryptophan. The order of the fields is V gene, D gene, J gene, clone size, CDR3 protein, CDR3 DNA. A D gene is named only where the DNA matches it firmly. Part of the rows lack a size; the others show once, few, many or a class for expanded clones.

TRBV6-1	TRBD2	TRBJ2-1	-	CASSDLAGRDGMYNEQFF	TGTGCCAGCAGTGACCTAGCGGGACGCGACGGAATGTACAATGAGCAGTTCTTC
TRBV6-1	-	TRBJ2-7	-	CASREQGGSNSYEQYF	TGTGCCAGCAGAGAACAAGGAGGATCAAATTCGTACGAGCAGTACTTC
TRBV28	TRBD2	TRBJ2-1	-	CASSFLASGSYNEQFF	TGTGCCAGCAGTTTTCTAGCTAGCGGGAGTTACAATGAGCAGTTCTTC
TRBV5-8	-	TRBJ1-2	-	CASSLGSVAQDSYGYTF	TGTGCCAGCAGCTTGGGTTCGGTCGCACAGGATAGCTATGGCTACACCTTC
TRBV29-1	TRBD2	TRBJ2-1	-	CSVEGLGLAGGPYNEQFF	TGCAGCGTTGAAGGTCTGGGACTAGCGGGAGGACCATACAATGAGCAGTTCTTC
TRBV5-1	-	TRBJ2-7	-	CASSLARGRDEQYF	TGCGCCAGCAGCTTGGCCAGGGGCCGGGACGAGCAGTACTTC
TRBV6-5	-	TRBJ1-5	-	CASSYSENLDQHF	TGTGCCAGCAGTTACTCCGAGAATCTAGACCAGCATTTT
TRBV7-7	TRBD2	TRBJ2-7	-	CASTLAGGSGREYEQYF	TGTGCTAGCACCTTAGCGGGGGGTAGCGGGAGGGAGTACGAGCAGTACTTC
TRBV6-6	-	TRBJ1-5	-	CASTGQGNQPQHF	TGTGCCAGCACCGGTCAGGGGAATCAGCCCCAGCATTTT
TRBV7-6	-	TRBJ1-2	-	CASSLAGEGYTF	TGTGCCAGCAGCTTAGCAGGGGAAGGCTACACCTTC
TRBV4-1	-	TRBJ2-7	-	CASSQEYEQYF	TGCGCCAGCAGCCAAGAGTACGAGCAGTACTTC
TRBV6-6	TRBD1	TRBJ1-5	few	CASSRDSYQPQHF	TGTGCCAGCAGTCGGGACAGTTATCAGCCCCAGCATTTT
TRBV4-1	-	TRBJ1-2	-	CASSQDGVGGRGYTF	TGCGCCAGCAGCCAAGACGGGGTAGGCGGCCGTGGCTACACCTTC
TRBV5-1	-	TRBJ2-5	-	CASREKGGETQYF	TGCGCCAGCAGAGAGAAGGGGGGAGAGACCCAGTACTTC
TRBV7-9	-	TRBJ1-1	-	CASSFVPDGTEAFF	TGTGCCAGCAGCTTCGTCCCGGACGGCACTGAAGCTTTCTTT
TRBV30	-	TRBJ1-1	-	CAWSVAPRLTEAFF	TGTGCCTGGAGTGTAGCTCCCCGGCTCACTGAAGCTTTCTTT
TRBV28	-	TRBJ2-7	-	CASSYNSYEQYF	TGTGCCAGCAGTTATAACTCCTACGAGCAGTACTTC
TRBV30	-	TRBJ2-1	once	CAWSVGGGSNEQFF	TGTGCCTGGAGTGTAGGGGGCGGGAGCAATGAGCAGTTCTTC
TRBV11-2	-	TRBJ1-2	-	CASGPGNYGYTF	TGTGCCAGCGGCCCAGGGAACTATGGCTACACCTTC
TRBV11-3	-	TRBJ2-3	-	CASSIHTDTQYF	TGTGCCAGCAGCATACACACAGATACGCAGTATTTT
TRBV4-1	-	TRBJ2-3	-	CASSQEPSGPSTDTQYF	TGCGCCAGCAGCCAAGAACCCAGCGGGCCCAGCACAGATACGCAGTATTTT
TRBV18	TRBD1	TRBJ2-1	-	CASSQGTGYYNEQFF	TGTGCCAGCTCACAGGGGACAGGGTACTACAATGAGCAGTTCTTC
TRBV28	-	TRBJ1-2	-	CASRITGYYGYTF	TGTGCCAGCAGAATCACAGGATACTATGGCTACACCTTC
TRBV30	-	TRBJ1-5	-	CAWRGWGNQPQHF	TGTGCCTGGAGAGGGTGGGGCAATCAGCCCCAGCATTTT
TRBV11-3	TRBD1	TRBJ2-1	-	CASSLGDRGTYNEQFF	TGTGCCAGCAGCTTAGGTGACAGGGGAACCTACAATGAGCAGTTCTTC
TRBV27	-	TRBJ1-5	few	CASSLSANQPQHF	TGTGCCAGCAGTTTATCCGCCAATCAGCCCCAGCATTTT
TRBV2	-	TRBJ2-1	-	CASIGWDSGGNEQFF	TGTGCCAGCATTGGATGGGACTCTGGGGGGAATGAGCAGTTCTTC
TRBV19	-	TRBJ2-3	once	CASSWGGSTDTQYF	TGTGCCAGTAGTTGGGGCGGTAGCACAGATACGCAGTATTTT
TRBV11-3	TRBD1	TRBJ2-1	-	CASSLGARGQVYNEQFF	TGTGCCAGCAGCTTAGGGGCCCGGGGACAGGTCTACAATGAGCAGTTCTTC
TRBV19	TRBD1	TRBJ1-5	-	CASSREPGQGPFYSNQPQHF	TGTGCCAGTAGTAGGGAACCGGGACAGGGACCATTCTATAGCAATCAGCCCCAGCATTTT
TRBV5-1	-	TRBJ1-4	-	CASSAGRSHLNEKLFF	TGCGCCAGCAGCGCCGGACGCTCCCACCTCAATGAAAAACTGTTTTTT
TRBV28	-	TRBJ1-2	-	CASSGWKRGYGYTF	TGTGCCAGCAGTGGGTGGAAACGGGGCTATGGCTACACCTTC
TRBV5-8	-	TRBJ1-5	-	CASSLFLNQPQHF	TGTGCCAGCAGCTTGTTTCTGAATCAGCCCCAGCATTTT
TRBV6-4	TRBD1	TRBJ2-3	-	CASSDSQGADTQYF	TGTGCCAGCAGTGACTCACAGGGGGCAGATACGCAGTATTTT
TRBV15	-	TRBJ1-1	-	CATSIGVAGTEAFF	TGTGCCACCAGCATCGGGGTCGCCGGGACTGAAGCTTTCTTT
TRBV9	TRBD1	TRBJ1-1	-	CASSTTGGTEAFF	TGTGCCAGCAGCACCACAGGGGGCACTGAAGCTTTCTTT
TRBV7-9	-	TRBJ1-1	few	CASSLGGLNTEAFF	TGTGCCAGCAGCTTAGGCGGCCTAAACACTGAAGCTTTCTTT
TRBV19	-	TRBJ2-1	once	CASSIDHTNRYNEQFF	TGTGCCAGTAGTATAGATCATACAAACCGCTACAATGAGCAGTTCTTC
TRBV4-1	TRBD1	TRBJ2-3	-	CASSQEGQGAQVTQYF	TGCGCCAGCAGCCAAGAAGGCCAGGGGGCGCAAGTTACGCAGTATTTT
TRBV7-9	TRBD1	TRBJ2-5	-	CASSLPPGGAGETQYF	TGTGCCAGCAGCTTACCCCCAGGGGGCGCCGGAGAGACCCAGTACTTC
TRBV7-2	-	TRBJ2-1	-	CASSLTGSNEQFF	TGTGCCAGCAGCTTAACCGGGAGCAATGAGCAGTTCTTC
TRBV7-7	-	TRBJ2-1	-	CASSTGPQDEQFF	TGTGCCAGCAGCACAGGACCCCAAGATGAGCAGTTCTTC
TRBV19	TRBD2	TRBJ2-4	-	CASSILAGAIGSDIQYF	TGTGCCAGTAGTATTCTAGCGGGAGCTATCGGGTCGGACATTCAGTACTTC